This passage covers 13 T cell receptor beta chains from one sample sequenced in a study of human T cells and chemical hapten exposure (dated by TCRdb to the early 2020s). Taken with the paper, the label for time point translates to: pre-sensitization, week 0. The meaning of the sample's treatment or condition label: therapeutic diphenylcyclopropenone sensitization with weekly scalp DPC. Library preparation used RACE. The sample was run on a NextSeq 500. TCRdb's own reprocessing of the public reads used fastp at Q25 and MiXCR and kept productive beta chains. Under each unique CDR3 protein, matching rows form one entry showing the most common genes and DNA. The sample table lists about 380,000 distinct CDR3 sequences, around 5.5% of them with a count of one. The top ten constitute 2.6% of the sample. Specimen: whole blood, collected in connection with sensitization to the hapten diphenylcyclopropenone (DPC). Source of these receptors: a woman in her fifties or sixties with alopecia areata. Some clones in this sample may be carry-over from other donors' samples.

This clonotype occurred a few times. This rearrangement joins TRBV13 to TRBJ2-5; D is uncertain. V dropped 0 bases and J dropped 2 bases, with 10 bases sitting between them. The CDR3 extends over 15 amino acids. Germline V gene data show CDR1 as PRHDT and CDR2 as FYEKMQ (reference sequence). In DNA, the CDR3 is TGTGCCAGCAGCTTAGGGAATAGCTGGCAAGAGACCCAGTACTTC. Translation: CASSLGNSWQETQYF.

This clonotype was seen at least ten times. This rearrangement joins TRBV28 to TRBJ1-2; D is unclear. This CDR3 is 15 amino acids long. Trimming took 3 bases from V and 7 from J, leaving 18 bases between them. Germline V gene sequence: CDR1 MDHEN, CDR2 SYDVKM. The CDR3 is CASSLRGIMGIGYTF. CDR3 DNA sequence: TGTGCCAGCAGTTTGAGAGGCATCATGGGGATTGGCTACACCTTC.

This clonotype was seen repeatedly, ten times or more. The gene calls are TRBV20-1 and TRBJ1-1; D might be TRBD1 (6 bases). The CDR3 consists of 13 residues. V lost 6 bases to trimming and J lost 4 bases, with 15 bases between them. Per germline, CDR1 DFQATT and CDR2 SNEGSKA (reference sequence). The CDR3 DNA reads TGCAGTGCCACAACCGGGGGCATCACTGAAGCTTTCTTT. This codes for CSATTGGITEAFF.

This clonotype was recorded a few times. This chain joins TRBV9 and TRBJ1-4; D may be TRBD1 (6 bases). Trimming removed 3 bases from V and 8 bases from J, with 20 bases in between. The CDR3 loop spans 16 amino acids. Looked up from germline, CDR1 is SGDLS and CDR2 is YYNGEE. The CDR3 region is CASSDHRQEPAEKLFF. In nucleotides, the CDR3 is TGTGCCAGCAGCGATCACCGACAGGAACCCGCCGAAAAACTGTTTTTT.

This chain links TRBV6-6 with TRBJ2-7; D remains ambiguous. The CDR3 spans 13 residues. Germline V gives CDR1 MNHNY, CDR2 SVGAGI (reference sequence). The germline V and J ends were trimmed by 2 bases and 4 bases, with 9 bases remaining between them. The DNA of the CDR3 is TGTGCCAGCAGTTACGTTTCTGGGTACGAGCAGTACTTC. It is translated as CASSYVSGYEQYF.

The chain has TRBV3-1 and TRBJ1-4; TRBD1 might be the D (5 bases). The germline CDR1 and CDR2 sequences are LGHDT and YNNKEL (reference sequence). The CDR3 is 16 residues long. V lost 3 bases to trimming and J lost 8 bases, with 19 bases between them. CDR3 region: CASSHPPTAWGEKLFF. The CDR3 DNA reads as TGTGCCAGCAGCCACCCACCGACAGCCTGGGGCGAAAAACTGTTTTTT.

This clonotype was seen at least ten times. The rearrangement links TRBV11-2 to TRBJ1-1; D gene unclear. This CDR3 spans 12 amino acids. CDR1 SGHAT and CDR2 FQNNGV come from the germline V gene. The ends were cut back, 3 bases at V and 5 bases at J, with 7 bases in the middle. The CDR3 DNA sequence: TGTGCCAGCAGCTTTACGGGGACTGAAGCTTTCTTT. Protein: CASSFTGTEAFF.

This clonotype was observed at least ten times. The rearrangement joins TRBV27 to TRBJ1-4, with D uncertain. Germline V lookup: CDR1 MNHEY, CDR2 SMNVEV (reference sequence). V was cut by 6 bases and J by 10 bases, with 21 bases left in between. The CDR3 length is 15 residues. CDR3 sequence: CASRSDLSVRGKLFF. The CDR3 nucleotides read TGTGCCAGCAGATCTGACCTGAGCGTCCGAGGAAAACTGTTTTTT.

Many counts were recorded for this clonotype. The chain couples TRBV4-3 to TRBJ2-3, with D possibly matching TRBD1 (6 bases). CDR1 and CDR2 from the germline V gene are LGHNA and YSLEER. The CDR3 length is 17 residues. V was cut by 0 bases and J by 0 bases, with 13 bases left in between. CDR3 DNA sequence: TGCGCCAGCAGCCAAGATGGGGCAGGGGCGAGCACAGATACGCAGTATTTT. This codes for CASSQDGAGASTDTQYF.

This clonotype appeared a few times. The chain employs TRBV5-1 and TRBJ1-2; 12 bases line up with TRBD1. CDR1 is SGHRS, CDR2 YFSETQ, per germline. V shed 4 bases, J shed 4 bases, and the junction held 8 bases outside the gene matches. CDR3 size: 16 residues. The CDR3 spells CASSKGQGALSYGYTF. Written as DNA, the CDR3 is TGCGCCAGCAGCAAGGGACAGGGGGCACTGAGCTATGGCTACACCTTC.

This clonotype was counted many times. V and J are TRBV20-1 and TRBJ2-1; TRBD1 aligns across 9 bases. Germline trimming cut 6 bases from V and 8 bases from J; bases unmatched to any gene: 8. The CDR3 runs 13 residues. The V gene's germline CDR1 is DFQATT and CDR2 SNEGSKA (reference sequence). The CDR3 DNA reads TGCAGTGCCTTCCGGGACAGGGCCTATGAGCAGTTCTTC. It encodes CSAFRDRAYEQFF.

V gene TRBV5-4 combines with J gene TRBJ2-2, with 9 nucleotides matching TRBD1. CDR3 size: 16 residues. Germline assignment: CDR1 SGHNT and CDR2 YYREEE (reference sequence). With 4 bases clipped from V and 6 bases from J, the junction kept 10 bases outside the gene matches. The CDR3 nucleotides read TGTGCCAGCAGCCTTGCCCCGGGACAGGGCGCCGGGGAGCTGTTTTTT. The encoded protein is CASSLAPGQGAGELFF.

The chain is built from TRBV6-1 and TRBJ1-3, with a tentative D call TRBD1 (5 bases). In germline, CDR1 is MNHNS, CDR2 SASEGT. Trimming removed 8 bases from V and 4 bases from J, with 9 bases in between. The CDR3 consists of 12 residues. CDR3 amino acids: CASEGFGNTIYF. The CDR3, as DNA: TGTGCCAGCGAGGGGTTCGGAAACACCATATATTTT.